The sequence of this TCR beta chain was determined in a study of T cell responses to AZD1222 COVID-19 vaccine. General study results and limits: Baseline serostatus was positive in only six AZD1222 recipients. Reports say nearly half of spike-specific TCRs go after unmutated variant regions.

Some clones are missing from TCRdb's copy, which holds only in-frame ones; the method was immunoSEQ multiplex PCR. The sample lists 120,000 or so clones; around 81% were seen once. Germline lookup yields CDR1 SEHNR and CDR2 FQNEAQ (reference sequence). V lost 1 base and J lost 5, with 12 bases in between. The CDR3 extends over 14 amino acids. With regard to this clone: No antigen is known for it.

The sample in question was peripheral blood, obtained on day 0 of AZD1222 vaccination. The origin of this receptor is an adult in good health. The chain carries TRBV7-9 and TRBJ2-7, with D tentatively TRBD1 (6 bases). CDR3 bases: TGTGCCAGCAGCTTAGGCCAGGGGTTGGACGAGCAGTACTTC. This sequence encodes CASSLGQGLDEQYF.